Below are 18 T cell receptor beta chains sequenced from a single sample in a study of T cell responses to AZD1222 COVID-19 vaccine (dated by TCRdb to about 2021). The protocol used for the library was the immunoSEQ multiplex PCR assay. TCRdb provides this immuneACCESS table in a form limited to in-frame rearrangements. Some clones are lacking; in checked studies, under half of them reflect an unresolved V gene, and why the rest are absent is not known. This sample is represented by over 100,000 clones; around 87% of them were singletons. The ten top clones hold less than 4% of the sample. Explained via the paper, the time point label denotes: baseline before first vaccination. This material consisted of peripheral blood, taken on day 0 of AZD1222 vaccination. Source of these receptors: an adult in good health.

The chain couples TRBV10-3 to TRBJ1-4; D is uncertain. The CDR3 totals 14 residues. Germline loops: CDR1 ENHRY, CDR2 SYGVKD. Between the trimmed V and J ends, which lost 8 bases and 5 bases, there was a span of 15 bases. In DNA form, the CDR3 reads TGTGCCATCCGGCCCGCAGACTCAAATGAAAAACTGTTTTTT. It translates to CAIRPADSNEKLFF.

This chain links TRBV6-5 with TRBJ2-2; the match to TRBD1 covers 7 bases. This CDR3 has 13 amino acids. V trimming: 7 bases; J trimming: 5 bases; junction bases outside the gene matches: 4. Per the germline V gene, CDR1 is MNHEY and CDR2 is SVGAGI. CDR3 loop: CASTTTGTGELFF. The CDR3 DNA reads TGTGCCAGCACCACGACAGGGACCGGGGAGCTGTTTTTT.

The rearrangement links TRBV4-1 to TRBJ2-7; tentative D call: TRBD2 (7 bases). There are 15 residues in the CDR3. Germline CDR1 and CDR2: MGHRA and YSYEKL. Trimming took 0 bases from V and 3 from J, leaving 12 bases between them. Here the CDR3 reads CASSQDKGGHYEQYF. The CDR3 DNA reads as TGCGCCAGCAGCCAAGATAAGGGGGGGCACTACGAGCAGTACTTC.

This clone was counted a few times. The chain carries TRBV24-1 and TRBJ1-2, with 8 positions matching TRBD1. The CDR3 consists of 16 residues. V lost 4 bases and J lost 2; bases outside the gene matches: 8. The germline CDR1 and CDR2 sequences are KGHDR and SFDVKD. CDR3 in DNA: TGTGCCACCAGTGACCCCGGGGACAGGAAGAACTATGGCTACACCTTC. It encodes CATSDPGDRKNYGYTF.

CDR3 coding DNA: TGTGCCAGCAGCCCACAGGGTAACTATGGCTACACCTTC. Encoded protein: CASSPQGNYGYTF. The J gene is TRBJ1-2, the V gene TRBV11-2; a weak D match, TRBD1 (6 bases). The V gene lost 5 bases and the J gene lost 1 base, with 8 bases spanning the gap. Germline V gene sequence: CDR1 SGHAT, CDR2 FQNNGV. The CDR3 is 13 residues long.

V gene TRBV5-1 combines with J gene TRBJ1-5, with a weak D call TRBD1 (6 bases). The germline V and J ends were trimmed by 4 bases and 4 bases, with 15 bases remaining between them. CDR3 size: 15 residues. CDR1 and CDR2 from the germline V gene are SGHRS and YFSETQ. The CDR3 region is CASSEGDRRNQPQHF. The CDR3, as DNA: TGCGCCAGCAGCGAAGGAGACAGGAGAAATCAGCCCCAGCATTTT.

The V and J genes are TRBV7-6 and TRBJ2-5; 9 bases fit TRBD2. V was pared by 4 bases and J by 5 bases, with 8 bases of the junction left unmatched. Looked up from germline, CDR1 is SGHVS and CDR2 is FNYEAQ. The CDR3 runs 15 residues. Here the CDR3 reads CASSSLAGVDETQYF. Here the CDR3 DNA reads TGTGCCAGCAGCTCGTTAGCGGGGGTGGACGAGACCCAGTACTTC.

V and J are TRBV5-4 and TRBJ1-1; the D gene is possibly TRBD1 (6 bases). Trimming took off 3 bases at V and 5 bases at J, with 17 bases between the two ends. This CDR3 contains 15 residues. CDR1 is SGHNT, CDR2 YYREEE, per germline (reference sequence). The CDR3 DNA reads TGTGCCAGCAGCTCCCCAAGGGGGGCAGGAACTGAAGCTTTCTTT. This encodes CASSSPRGAGTEAFF.

V gene TRBV5-4 combines with J gene TRBJ1-6; 9 bases agree with TRBD1. The CDR3 is 14 amino acids. Germline CDR1 is SGHNT and CDR2 is YYREEE (reference sequence). The V gene end was trimmed by 4 bases and the J gene end by 10 bases; junction bases not matched to a gene: 6. Here the CDR3 reads CASSRTGEGSPLHF. The CDR3, as DNA: TGTGCCAGCAGCCGGACAGGGGAAGGGTCACCCCTCCACTTT.

The V and J genes are TRBV9 and TRBJ2-2; 7 bases line up with TRBD2. Germline V CDR1 and CDR2: SGDLS, YYNGEE. This CDR3 is built from 15 residues. Losses at the gene ends were 3 bases for V and 6 bases for J; bases not matched to a gene: 8. The CDR3 nucleotides read TGTGCCAGCAGCGAGCGGGACGGGTGGTCCGGGGAGCTGTTTTTT. Protein product: CASSERDGWSGELFF.

The chain carries TRBV25-1 and TRBJ2-7, with D unresolved. The V and J ends lost 5 bases and 0 bases respectively, with 5 bases between them. The CDR3 covers 12 residues. Germline lookup yields CDR1 MGHDK and CDR2 SYGVNS. CDR3 protein: CASSPSSYEQYF. CDR3 bases: TGTGCCAGCAGTCCCTCCTCCTACGAGCAGTACTTC.

The genes are TRBV6-6 and TRBJ1-2, with 7 bases identical to TRBD1. The CDR3 length is 15 residues. CDR1 MNHNY and CDR2 SVGAGI come from the germline V gene (reference sequence). V was clipped by 4 bases and J by 7 bases; unmatched bases: 12. The CDR3 here is CASSWASPQGGGYTF. For the CDR3, the DNA is TGTGCCAGCAGTTGGGCCTCCCCGCAGGGGGGTGGCTACACCTTC.

In its sample, this clone was seen a few times. This chain links TRBV4-1 with TRBJ2-5; D perhaps matches TRBD2 (6 bases). The CDR3 consists of 16 residues. V was clipped by 3 bases and J by 4 bases, with 18 bases between them. The germline V gene has CDR1 MGHRA and CDR2 YSYEKL. As DNA, the CDR3 is TGCGCCAGCAGCCAGGGCGGGACTTCCAGAGGAGAGACCCAGTACTTC. Translated, it gives CASSQGGTSRGETQYF.

The DNA for the CDR3 is TGTGCCAGCAACCCTTCAACGGGGAGGGGAGCAGGCTACACCTTC. Amino acids: CASNPSTGRGAGYTF. V and J are TRBV21-1 and TRBJ1-2. TRBV21-1 is reported as a pseudogene. CDR3 length equals 15 residues.

V and J are TRBV6-4 and TRBJ2-1; the D call may be TRBD1 or TRBD2 (5 bases each). V was shortened by 11 bases and J by 11 bases, with 22 bases between the two germline ends. The CDR3 runs to 13 residues. CDR1 MRHNA and CDR2 SNTAGT come from the germline V gene. For the CDR3, the DNA is TGTGCCTCCCGGGACCCGGTGTTGAGTAAGCAGTTCTTC. Its translation is CASRDPVLSKQFF.

The chain recombines TRBV14 with TRBJ1-1, with D unclear. CDR1 is SGHDN, CDR2 FVKESK, per germline. The CDR3 loop spans 13 amino acids. Trimming left V 3 bases short and J 1 base short, with 6 bases between. Here the CDR3 reads CASSQGRNTEAFF. DNA of the CDR3: TGTGCCAGCAGCCAGGGAAGGAACACTGAAGCTTTCTTT.

The V and J genes are TRBV5-1 and TRBJ1-2, with D unresolved. This CDR3 is 15 amino acids long. The germline gives CDR1 SGHRS, CDR2 YFSETQ. The V end was cut by 0 bases, the J end by 4 bases, with 13 bases between. The CDR3 protein is CASSLEGWGIYGYTF. The CDR3 nucleotides are TGCGCCAGCAGCTTGGAGGGTTGGGGTATCTATGGCTACACCTTC.

V usage is TRBV7-3 and J usage is TRBJ2-3, with 7 bases lining up with TRBD2. V was clipped by 5 bases and J by 4 bases; unmatched bases: 3. Germline CDR1 reads SGHTA; CDR2 reads FQGTGA. This CDR3 is 13 amino acids long. The CDR3 bases are TGTGCCAGCAGCCCGACTAGCTCAGATACGCAGTATTTT. It is translated as CASSPTSSDTQYF. Variable domain in full (rest from reference TRBV7-3 and TRBJ2-3): GAGVSQTPSNKVTEKGKYVELRCDPISGHTALYWYRQSLGQGPEFLIYFQGTGAADDSGLPNDRFFAVRPEGSVSTLKIQRTERGDSAVYLCASSPTSSDTQYFGPGTRLTVL.